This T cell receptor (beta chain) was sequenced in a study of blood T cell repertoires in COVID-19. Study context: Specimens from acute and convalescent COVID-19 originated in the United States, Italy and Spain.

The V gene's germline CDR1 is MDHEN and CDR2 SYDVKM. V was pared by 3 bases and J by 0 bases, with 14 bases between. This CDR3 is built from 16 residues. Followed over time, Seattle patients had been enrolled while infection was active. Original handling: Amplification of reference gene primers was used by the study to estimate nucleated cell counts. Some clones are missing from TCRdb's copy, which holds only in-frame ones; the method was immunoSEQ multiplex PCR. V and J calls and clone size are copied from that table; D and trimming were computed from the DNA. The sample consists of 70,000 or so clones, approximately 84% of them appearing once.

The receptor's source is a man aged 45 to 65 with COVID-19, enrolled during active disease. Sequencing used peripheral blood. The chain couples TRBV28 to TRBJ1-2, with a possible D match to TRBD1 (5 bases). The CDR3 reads CASSLGLSKANYGYTF. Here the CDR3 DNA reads TGTGCCAGCAGTTTGGGACTTTCTAAAGCTAACTATGGCTACACCTTC.